The present TCR beta chain was sequenced within a study of regulatory T cells in long-lasting Graves disease. Time point denoted: newly diagnosed GD, antithyroid drugs for less than 3 months. Isolated PBMC RNA provided the starting material for the TCR library. Relying on iRepertoire HTBI primers and Arm-PCR of CDR3 regions, the team built TCR beta libraries. Original handling: Overall, samples carried 60 to 65 TRBV and over 12 TRBJ segments. TCRdb reprocessed the multiplex PCR reads via MiXCR and lists one record per CDR3 protein. The V and J calls and clone size are TCRdb's, not the authors'. The sample comprises some 400,000 distinct CDR3 sequences, just under 15% of which are singletons, and about a sixth rests with the top ten. The CDR3 is made up of 12 amino acids. The germline V gene encodes CDR1 SGHNT and CDR2 YENEEA. The V and J ends lost 4 bases and 3 bases respectively, with 6 bases between them.

These data were also reused for a study on T cells in Graves' hyperthyroidism and ophthalmopathy. This second study notes: Stable hyperthyroidism was told apart from ophthalmopathy by a model built on 13 V-J features.

The sequencing here drew on peripheral blood mononuclear cells (PBMCs), taken at new diagnosis, from a patient treated with antithyroid drugs. This chain joins TRBV11-3 and TRBJ1-2; no definite D call. This TCR was sampled from a woman in her twenties or thirties with Graves disease. The CDR3 here is CASSYVDYGYTF. The DNA of the CDR3 is TGTGCCAGCAGCTATGTAGACTATGGCTACACCTTC.